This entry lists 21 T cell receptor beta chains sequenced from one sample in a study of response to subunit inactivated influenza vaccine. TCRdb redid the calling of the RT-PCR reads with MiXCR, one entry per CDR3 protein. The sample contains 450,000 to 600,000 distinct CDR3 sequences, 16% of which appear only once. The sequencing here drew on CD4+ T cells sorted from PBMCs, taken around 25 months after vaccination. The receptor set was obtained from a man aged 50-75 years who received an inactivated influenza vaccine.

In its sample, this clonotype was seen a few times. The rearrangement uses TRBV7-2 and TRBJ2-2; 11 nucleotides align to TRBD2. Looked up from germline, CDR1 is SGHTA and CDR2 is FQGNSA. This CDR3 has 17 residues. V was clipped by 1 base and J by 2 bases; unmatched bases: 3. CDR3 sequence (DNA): TGTGCCAGCAGCTTAGTTGGGACTAGCGGAAACACCGGGGAGCTGTTTTTT. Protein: CASSLVGTSGNTGELFF. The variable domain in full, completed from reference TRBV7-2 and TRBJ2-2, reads GAGVSQSPSNKVTEKGKDVELRCDPISGHTALYWYRQSLGQGLEFLIYFQGNSAPDKSGLPSDRFSAERTGGSVSTLTIQRTQQEDSAVYLCASSLVGTSGNTGELFFGEGSRLTVL.

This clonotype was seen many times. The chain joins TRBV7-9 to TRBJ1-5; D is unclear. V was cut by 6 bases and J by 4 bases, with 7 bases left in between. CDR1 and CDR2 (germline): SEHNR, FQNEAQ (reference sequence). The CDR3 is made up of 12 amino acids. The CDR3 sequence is CASSLGNQPQHF. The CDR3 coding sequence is TGTGCCAGCAGTTTGGGGAATCAGCCCCAGCATTTT. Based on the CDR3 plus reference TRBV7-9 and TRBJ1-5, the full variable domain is DTGVSQNPRHKITKRGQNVTFRCDPISEHNRLYWYRQTLGQGPEFLTYFQNEAQLEKSRLLSDRFSAERPKGSFSTLEIQRTEQGDSAMYLCASSLGNQPQHFGDGTRLSIL.

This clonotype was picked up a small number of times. For the CDR3, the DNA is TGTGCCAGCTGGGACCGCTCTGGCTACACCTTC. This encodes CASWDRSGYTF. V is TRBV3-1 and J is TRBJ1-2; D is perhaps TRBD1 (5 bases). The germline V and J ends were trimmed by 8 bases and 7 bases, with 11 bases remaining between them. The CDR3 consists of 11 residues. In germline, CDR1 is LGHDT, CDR2 YNNKEL (reference sequence). Together with reference TRBV3-1 and TRBJ1-2, the CDR3 gives the full variable domain: DTAVSQTPKYLVTQMGNDKSIKCEQNLGHDTMYWYKQDSKKFLKIMFSYNNKELIINETVPNRFSPKSPDKAHLNLHINSLELGDSAVYFCASWDRSGYTFGSGTRLTVV.

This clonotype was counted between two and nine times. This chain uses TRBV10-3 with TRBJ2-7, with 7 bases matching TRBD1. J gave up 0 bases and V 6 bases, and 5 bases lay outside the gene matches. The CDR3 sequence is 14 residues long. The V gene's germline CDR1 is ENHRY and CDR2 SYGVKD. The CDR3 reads CAIRGTADSYEQYF. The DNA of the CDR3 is TGTGCCATCAGGGGGACAGCGGACTCCTACGAGCAGTACTTC.

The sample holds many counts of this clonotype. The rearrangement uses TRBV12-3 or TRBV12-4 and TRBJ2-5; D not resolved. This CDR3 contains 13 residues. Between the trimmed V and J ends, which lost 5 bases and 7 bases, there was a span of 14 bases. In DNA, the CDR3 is TGTGCCAGCAGTCAACACGACGTTGGGACCCAGTACTTC. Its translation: CASSQHDVGTQYF.

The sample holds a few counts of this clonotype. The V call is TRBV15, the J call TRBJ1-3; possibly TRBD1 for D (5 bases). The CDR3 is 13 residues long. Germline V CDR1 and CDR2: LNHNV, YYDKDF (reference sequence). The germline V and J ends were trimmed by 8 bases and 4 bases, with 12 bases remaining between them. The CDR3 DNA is TGTGCCACCGGAAAAGGGGCCGGAAACACCATATATTTT. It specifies CATGKGAGNTIYF.

The CDR3 DNA reads TGTGCCAGCAGTACGACAGGGGACAACTATGGCTACACCTTC. Amino acids: CASSTTGDNYGYTF. The chain uses TRBV6-2 or TRBV6-3 and TRBJ1-2, with 8 bases that match TRBD1. The CDR3 is made up of 14 amino acids. Germline trimming cut 5 bases from V and 2 bases from J; bases unmatched to any gene: 4. From germline, CDR1 is MNHEY and CDR2 SVGEGT.

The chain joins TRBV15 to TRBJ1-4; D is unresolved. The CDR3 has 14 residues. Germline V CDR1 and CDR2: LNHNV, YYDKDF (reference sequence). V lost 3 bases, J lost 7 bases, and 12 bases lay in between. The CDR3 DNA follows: TGTGCCACCAGCAGGGATCCGAAGAGTGAAAAACTGTTTTTT. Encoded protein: CATSRDPKSEKLFF. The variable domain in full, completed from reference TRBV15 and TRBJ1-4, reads DAMVIQNPRYQVTQFGKPVTLSCSQTLNHNVMYWYQQKSSQAPKLLFHYYDKDFNNEADTPDNFQSRRPNTSFCFLDIRSPGLGDTAMYLCATSRDPKSEKLFFGSGTQLSVL.

The CDR3 reads CASSTRQGPTDTQYF. The CDR3 bases are TGTGCCAGCAGTACCAGACAGGGTCCAACAGATACGCAGTATTTT. This chain connects TRBV6-2 or TRBV6-3 to TRBJ2-3, with 7 bases lining up with TRBD1. Germline assignment: CDR1 MNHEY and CDR2 SVGEGT. The V gene end was trimmed by 5 bases and the J gene end by 3 bases; junction bases not matched to a gene: 8. The length of the CDR3 is 15 residues.

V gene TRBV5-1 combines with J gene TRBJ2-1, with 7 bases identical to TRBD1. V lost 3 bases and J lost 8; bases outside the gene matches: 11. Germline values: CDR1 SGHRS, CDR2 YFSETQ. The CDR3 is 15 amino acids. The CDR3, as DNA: TGCGCCAGCAGCTCCTCGACAGGGCCTAGGTATGAGCAGTTCTTC. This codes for CASSSSTGPRYEQFF.

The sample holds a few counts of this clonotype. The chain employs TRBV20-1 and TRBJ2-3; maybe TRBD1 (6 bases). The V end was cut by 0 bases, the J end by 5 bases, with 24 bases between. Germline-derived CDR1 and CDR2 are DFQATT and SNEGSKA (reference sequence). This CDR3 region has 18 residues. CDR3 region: CSARDRGFRQDLVDTQYF. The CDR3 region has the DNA TGCAGTGCTAGAGATCGTGGGTTTAGACAGGACCTCGTAGATACGCAGTATTTT.

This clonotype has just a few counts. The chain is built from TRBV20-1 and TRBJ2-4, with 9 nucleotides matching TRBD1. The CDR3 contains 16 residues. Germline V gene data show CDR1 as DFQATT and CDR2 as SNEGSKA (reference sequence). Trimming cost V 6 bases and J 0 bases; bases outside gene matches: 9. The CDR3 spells CSAQTGGRLAKNIQYF. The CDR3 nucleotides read TGCAGTGCGCAGACAGGGGGTAGACTAGCCAAAAACATTCAGTACTTC.

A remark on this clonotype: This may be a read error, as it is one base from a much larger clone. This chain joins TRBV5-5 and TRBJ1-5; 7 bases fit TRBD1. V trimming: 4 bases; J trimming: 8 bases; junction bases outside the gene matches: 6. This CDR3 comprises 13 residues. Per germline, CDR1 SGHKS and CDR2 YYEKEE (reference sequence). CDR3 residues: CASSTTGNKPQHF. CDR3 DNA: TGTGCCAGCAGCACGACAGGGAATAAGCCCCAGCATTTT.

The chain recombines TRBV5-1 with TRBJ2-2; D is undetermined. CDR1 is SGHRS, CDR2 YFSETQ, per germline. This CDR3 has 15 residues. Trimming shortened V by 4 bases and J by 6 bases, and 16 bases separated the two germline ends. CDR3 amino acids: CASSPISGYAGELFF. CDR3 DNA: TGCGCCAGCAGCCCCATAAGTGGGTATGCCGGGGAGCTGTTTTTT.

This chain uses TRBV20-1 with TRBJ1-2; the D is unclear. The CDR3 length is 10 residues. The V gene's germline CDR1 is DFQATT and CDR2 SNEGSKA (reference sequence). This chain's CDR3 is CKGLDYGYTF. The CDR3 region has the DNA TGCAAAGGACTGGACTATGGCTACACCTTC.

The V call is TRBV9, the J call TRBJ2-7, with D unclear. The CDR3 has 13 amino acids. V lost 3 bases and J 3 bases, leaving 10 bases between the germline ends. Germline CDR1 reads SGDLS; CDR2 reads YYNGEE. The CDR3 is CASSDLLGYEQYF. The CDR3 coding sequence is TGTGCCAGCAGCGACCTCCTGGGCTACGAGCAGTACTTC. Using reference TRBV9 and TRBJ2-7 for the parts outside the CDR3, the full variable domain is DSGVTQTPKHLITATGQRVTLRCSPRSGDLSVYWYQQSLDQGLQFLIQYYNGEERAKGNILERFSAQQFPDLHSELNLSSLELGDSALYFCASSDLLGYEQYFGPGTRLTVT.

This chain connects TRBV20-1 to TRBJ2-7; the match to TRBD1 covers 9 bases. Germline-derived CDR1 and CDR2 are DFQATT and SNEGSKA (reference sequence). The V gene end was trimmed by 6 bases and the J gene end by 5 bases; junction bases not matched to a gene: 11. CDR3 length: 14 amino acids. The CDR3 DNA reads TGCAGTGCAACAAACAGGGGGCTACGGGACGAGCAGTACTTC. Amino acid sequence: CSATNRGLRDEQYF.

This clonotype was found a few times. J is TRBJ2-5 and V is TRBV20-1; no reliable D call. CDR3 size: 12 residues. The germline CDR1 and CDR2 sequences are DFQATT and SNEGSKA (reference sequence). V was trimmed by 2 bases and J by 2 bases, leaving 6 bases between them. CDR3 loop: CSARIWQETQYF. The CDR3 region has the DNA TGCAGTGCTAGAATATGGCAAGAGACCCAGTACTTC.

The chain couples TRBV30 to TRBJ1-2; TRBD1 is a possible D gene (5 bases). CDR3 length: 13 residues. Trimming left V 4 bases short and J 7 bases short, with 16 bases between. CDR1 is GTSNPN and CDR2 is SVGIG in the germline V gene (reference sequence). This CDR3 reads CAWTPSGLGGYTF. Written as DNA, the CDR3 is TGTGCCTGGACCCCGTCAGGGTTGGGTGGCTACACCTTC.

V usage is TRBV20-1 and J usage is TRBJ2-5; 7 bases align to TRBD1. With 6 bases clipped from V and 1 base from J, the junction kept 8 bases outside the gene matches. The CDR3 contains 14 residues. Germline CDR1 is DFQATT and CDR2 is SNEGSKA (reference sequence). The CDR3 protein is CSATGQSLQETQYF. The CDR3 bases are TGCAGTGCAACGGGACAGTCCCTCCAAGAGACCCAGTACTTC.

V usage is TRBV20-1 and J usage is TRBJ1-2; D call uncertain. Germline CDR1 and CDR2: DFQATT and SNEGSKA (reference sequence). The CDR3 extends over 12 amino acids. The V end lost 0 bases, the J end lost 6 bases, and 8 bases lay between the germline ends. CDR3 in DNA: TGCAGTGCTAGAGAGGGCGGCCATGGCTACACCTTC. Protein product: CSAREGGHGYTF.